This TCR beta chain was obtained from a study of OX40 agonist ivuxolimab in advanced cancers. Turning to the study itself: The patients' treatment was ivuxolimab, an agonistic anti-OX40 (CD134) antibody.

From germline, CDR1 is MNHEY and CDR2 SMNVEV (reference sequence). With 5 bases removed from V and 0 bases from J, the gap between germline ends came to 11 bases. The CDR3 consists of 15 residues. Profiled with immunoSEQ multiplex PCR; TCRdb holds only in-frame clones, not every one. The sample lists approximately 35,000 clones, 84% occurring once. V is TRBV27 and J is TRBJ2-1; D is ambiguous. The TCR sequence derives from an adult with an advanced solid tumor such as melanoma, head and neck, liver or kidney cancer. This sample comprised CD4+ or CD8+ T cells sorted from blood, obtained in a trial of the OX40 agonist ivuxolimab. The CDR3 here is CASSKVPSSYNEQFF. CDR3 in DNA: TGTGCCAGCAGTAAGGTCCCCAGCTCCTACAATGAGCAGTTCTTC.